The 22 T cell receptor beta chains in this list originate from one sample, sequenced in a study of blood T cell repertoires in COVID-19. The data were produced by immunoSEQ multiplex PCR, yet TCRdb's version contains in-frame clones alone and is incomplete. This table has approximately 150,000 clones, approximately 80% appearing once. Sequenced sample: PBMCs or T cells enriched from blood (not recorded which). The receptors originated from a man aged 45 to 65 in a cohort exposed to, infected with or recovered from COVID-19 (not recorded which).

V gene TRBV2 combines with J gene TRBJ1-4; D ambiguous. Per germline, CDR1 SNHLY and CDR2 FYNNEI. V lost 1 base, J lost 4 bases, and 7 bases lay in between. The CDR3 extends over 14 amino acids. This chain's CDR3 is CASSEGHVNEKLFF. As DNA, the CDR3 is TGTGCCAGCAGTGAAGGACACGTTAATGAAAAACTGTTTTTT. The whole variable domain, filled in from reference TRBV2 and TRBJ1-4, reads EPEVTQTPSHQVTQMGQEVILRCVPISNHLYFYWYRQILGQKVEFLVSFYNNEISEKSEIFDDQFSVERPDGSNFTLKIRSTKLEDSAMYFCASSEGHVNEKLFFGSGTQLSVL.

This clone was seen just once. The chain is built from TRBV29-1 and TRBJ1-1; D uncertain. The germline V gene encodes CDR1 SQVTM and CDR2 ANQGSEA. Between the trimmed V and J ends, which lost 7 bases and 1 base, there was a span of 7 bases. This CDR3 has 11 residues. CDR3 in amino acids: CSASENTEAFF. The CDR3 DNA sequence: TGCAGCGCCTCAGAGAACACTGAAGCTTTCTTT.

V and J are TRBV5-1 and TRBJ2-5; 10 nucleotides align to TRBD1. The CDR3 is made up of 17 amino acids. Trimming took 0 bases from V and 4 from J; bases not matched to a gene: 9. Germline V gene data show CDR1 as SGHRS and CDR2 as YFSETQ. Here the CDR3 DNA reads TGCGCCAGCAGCTTGGATACTGGGACAGGGGTATTAGAGACCCAGTACTTC. It yields the protein CASSLDTGTGVLETQYF.

CDR3 amino acids: CASSLPGGQRGNEQFF. Written as DNA, the CDR3 is TGTGCCAGCAGCCTCCCCGGGGGACAGCGAGGCAATGAGCAGTTCTTC. The chain has TRBV28 and TRBJ2-1; weak D call: TRBD1 (7 bases). CDR3 length: 16 residues. The germline V gene encodes CDR1 MDHEN and CDR2 SYDVKM. Trimming took 6 bases from V and 6 from J, leaving 21 bases between them.

The V gene is TRBV6-5, the J gene TRBJ2-2; 7 nucleotides agree with TRBD2. The germline CDR1 and CDR2 sequences are MNHEY and SVGAGI. This CDR3 comprises 15 residues. Germline trimming cut 5 bases from V and 3 bases from J; bases unmatched to any gene: 6. The CDR3: CASSPVAGYTGELFF. The CDR3 DNA follows: TGTGCCAGCAGTCCCGTAGCGGGTTACACCGGGGAGCTGTTTTTT.

CDR3 DNA sequence: TGTGCCAGCAGCTCGGGACTAGCGGGGTTTAGCTCCTACAATGAGCAGTTCTTC. The encoded protein is CASSSGLAGFSSYNEQFF. The chain is built from TRBV6-2 or TRBV6-3 and TRBJ2-1, with TRBD2 matching 13 bases. Trimming at V came to 6 bases and at J to 0 bases, leaving 8 bases not matched to a gene. The CDR3 sequence is 18 residues long. Germline CDR1 and CDR2: MNHEY and SVGEGT.

CDR3 in amino acids: CASSLAPAGVGTPLHF. CDR3 bases: TGTGCCAGCAGCTTGGCCCCGGCAGGGGTCGGGACACCCCTCCACTTT. This chain links TRBV5-4 with TRBJ1-6, with D perhaps matching TRBD1 (6 bases). V dropped 0 bases and J dropped 11 bases, with 18 bases sitting between them. This CDR3 spans 16 amino acids. Germline-derived CDR1 and CDR2 are SGHNT and YYREEE (reference sequence).

This chain joins TRBV28 and TRBJ2-5; 7 bases are a match to TRBD2. Germline V CDR1 and CDR2: MDHEN, SYDVKM. The CDR3 runs 14 residues. Germline trimming cut 4 bases from V and 3 bases from J; bases unmatched to any gene: 5. The CDR3 DNA reads TGTGCCAGCAGTTGGAAGCGGGGAAAAGAGACCCAGTACTTC. Encoded protein: CASSWKRGKETQYF.

This sequence joins TRBV7-9 and TRBJ2-7, with 7 bases lining up with TRBD1. CDR3 length equals 14 residues. From germline, CDR1 is SEHNR and CDR2 FQNEAQ (reference sequence). Germline trimming cut 1 base from V and 3 bases from J; bases unmatched to any gene: 3. CDR3 nucleotides: TGTGCCAGCAGCTTAGAGGGACAGAACTACGAGCAGTACTTC. Protein sequence: CASSLEGQNYEQYF.

The gene calls are TRBV15 and TRBJ2-3, with 10 bases that match TRBD1. V lost 5 bases and J lost 0; bases outside the gene matches: 2. Germline CDR1 LNHNV, CDR2 YYDKDF (reference sequence). The CDR3 length is 15 residues. CDR3: CATSPTGGSTDTQYF. The CDR3 DNA reads TGTGCCACCAGCCCGACAGGGGGCAGCACAGATACGCAGTATTTT.

The chain couples TRBV28 to TRBJ2-5; 9 nucleotides align to TRBD2. CDR1 is MDHEN, CDR2 SYDVKM, per germline. The CDR3 runs 15 residues. Trimming at V came to 7 bases and at J to 3 bases, leaving 9 bases not matched to a gene. Here the CDR3 reads CASTDSGGPKETQYF. The CDR3 DNA reads as TGTGCCAGCACTGATAGCGGGGGACCTAAAGAGACCCAGTACTTC. Filled out from reference TRBV28 and TRBJ2-5, the complete variable domain reads DVKVTQSSRYLVKRTGEKVFLECVQDMDHENMFWYRQDPGLGLRLIYFSYDVKMKEKGDIPEGYSVSREKKERFSLILESASTNQTSMYLCASTDSGGPKETQYFGPGTRLLVL.

The chain uses TRBV30 and TRBJ1-6; 7 nucleotides match TRBD1. This CDR3 is built from 14 residues. The trim removed 4 bases at V and 7 bases at J, leaving 7 bases unmatched. Germline values: CDR1 GTSNPN, CDR2 SVGIG (reference sequence). This CDR3 is CAWNRDRVNSPLHF. The CDR3 DNA reads as TGTGCCTGGAACCGCGACAGGGTGAATTCACCCCTCCACTTT.

The gene calls are TRBV13 and TRBJ2-7, with 7 bases that match TRBD1. The CDR3 totals 17 residues. The V segment lost 5 bases and the J segment 3 bases; nucleotides outside the gene matches: 16. Germline CDR1 PRHDT, CDR2 FYEKMQ (reference sequence). The CDR3 is CASSPSGFGTALYEQYF. CDR3 bases: TGTGCCAGCAGCCCATCAGGGTTTGGGACAGCACTCTACGAGCAGTACTTC.

This clone was recorded once. The chain uses TRBV4-1 and TRBJ2-3; possibly TRBD2 for D (5 bases). The germline V gene encodes CDR1 MGHRA and CDR2 YSYEKL. The CDR3 has 15 residues. The germline V and J ends were trimmed by 1 base and 4 bases, with 12 bases remaining between them. The CDR3 loop is CASSQGLGGADTQYF. The CDR3 DNA is TGCGCCAGCAGCCAAGGTCTAGGAGGCGCAGATACGCAGTATTTT.

This clone was seen many times. This rearrangement joins TRBV27 to TRBJ2-7; TRBD2 aligns across 13 bases. Trimming took 1 base from V and 8 from J; bases not matched to a gene: 11. This CDR3 spans 17 amino acids. Germline values: CDR1 MNHEY, CDR2 SMNVEV (reference sequence). The CDR3 spells CASSLFPPLAGGGKQYF. In DNA, the CDR3 is TGTGCCAGCAGTTTATTCCCCCCACTAGCGGGGGGGGGTAAGCAGTACTTC.

The chain uses TRBV19 and TRBJ1-1; D remains unclear. The CDR3 has 12 residues. Germline loops: CDR1 LNHDA, CDR2 SQIVND (reference sequence). V dropped 10 bases and J dropped 5 bases, with 14 bases sitting between them. In DNA form, the CDR3 reads TGTGCCACCGAGGCCGGCGCGACTGAAGCTTTCTTT. Its protein product is CATEAGATEAFF.

J is TRBJ1-1 and V is TRBV2, with no clear D. The CDR3 has 11 amino acids. In germline, CDR1 is SNHLY, CDR2 FYNNEI. The V gene lost 7 bases and the J gene lost 3 bases, with 6 bases spanning the gap. CDR3 in DNA: TGTGCCAGCACCCGGGACACTGAAGCTTTCTTT. It codes for CASTRDTEAFF.

J is TRBJ1-2 and V is TRBV3-1 (or the pseudogene TRBV3-2); 9 positions match TRBD1. The CDR3 has 15 residues. After removal of 5 bases from V and 8 bases from J, the junction contained 12 bases not matched to a gene. Germline CDR1 is LGHDT and CDR2 is YNNKEL (reference sequence). The CDR3 loop reads CASSNLLQGARGYTF. As DNA, the CDR3 is TGTGCCAGCAGCAACCTATTACAGGGGGCGCGGGGCTACACCTTC.

The rearrangement uses TRBV5-6 and TRBJ1-3; 8 nucleotides align to TRBD1. Germline values: CDR1 SGHDT, CDR2 YYEEEE. V lost 3 bases and J lost 4; bases outside the gene matches: 6. There are 15 residues in the CDR3. In DNA form, the CDR3 reads TGTGCCAGCAGCTCCCAGGGGGCGAAAGGAAACACCATATATTTT. Translated: CASSSQGAKGNTIYF.

The chain uses TRBV7-9 and TRBJ2-7; the D is unclear. The CDR3 contains 12 residues. The germline V and J ends were trimmed by 5 bases and 7 bases, with 12 bases remaining between them. Germline CDR1 is SEHNR and CDR2 is FQNEAQ (reference sequence). CDR3 sequence (DNA): TGTGCCAGCAGCCCCTCCCTCGGGGAGCAGTACTTC. Its translation is CASSPSLGEQYF.

As concerns this clone: Different DNA sequences within this sample yield the same CDR3. This chain connects TRBV5-1 to TRBJ2-7, with 9 bases aligning to TRBD1. The CDR3 spans 13 residues. V was clipped by 4 bases and J by 5 bases; unmatched bases: 4. Per the germline V gene, CDR1 is SGHRS and CDR2 is YFSETQ. The CDR3 loop reads CASSDGQGHEQYF. The CDR3 coding sequence is TGCGCCAGCAGCGACGGACAGGGGCACGAGCAGTACTTC.

This sequence joins TRBV10-3 and TRBJ1-5; unclear D gene. Germline CDR1 and CDR2: ENHRY and SYGVKD. V lost 3 bases and J 2 bases, leaving 8 bases between the germline ends. The CDR3 covers 14 residues. The CDR3 sequence: CAISDRGGNQPQHF. The CDR3 DNA reads as TGTGCCATCAGTGATCGGGGAGGCAATCAGCCCCAGCATTTT.